This T cell receptor (beta chain) was sequenced for a study of T cell responses to AZD1222 COVID-19 vaccine. Overall study findings and caveats: There were vaccine-associated CD4 TCRs across spike, dominant at 160-218 and 743-854. Unmutated variant regions are reportedly the target of nearly half of TCRs that are spike-specific. Baseline seropositivity occurred in only a handful of AZD1222 recipients. Compared with day 0, the breadth and depth of the Spike-specific TCR repertoire rose significantly after two doses of AZD1222.

In regard to this clone: What it binds is unknown.

Per the germline V gene, CDR1 is SNHLY and CDR2 is FYNNEI. Deletions cut 0 bases from V and 5 bases from J, with 10 bases between. The CDR3 sequence is 14 residues long. Assay: immunoSEQ multiplex PCR; the TCRdb copy retains only in-frame clones and omits some. The table lists 85,000 to 90,000 clones, 70% to 90% of them singletons. The sequencing used peripheral blood, collected on day 0 of MenACWY control vaccination. This sequence joins TRBV2 and TRBJ2-5, with D hard to call. The TCR comes from an adult in good health. The CDR3 DNA reads TGTGCCAGCAGTGAAGCAAGACAAGTTGAGACCCAGTACTTC. Translated: CASSEARQVETQYF.